This T cell receptor (beta chain) originates from a study of blood T cell repertoires in COVID-19. In the study overall: Spain, Italy and the United States supplied samples that represented acute and convalescent COVID-19. Sample material is recorded as cDNA or gDNA derived from T cells, B-cell-depleted T cells, or PBMCs.

The germline V gene encodes CDR1 SGHAT and CDR2 FQDESV (reference sequence). The CDR3 is 13 residues long. J was trimmed by 6 bases and V by 3 bases; bases with no gene match: 1. The assay was immunoSEQ multiplex PCR, and TCRdb's table has in-frame clones only and misses some. The sample lists about 170,000 clones, approximately 79% seen once, with about 3% in the top ten. The sample taken for sequencing was peripheral blood. This TCR was sampled from a woman older than 75 with acute or convalescent COVID-19. The gene calls are TRBV11-1 and TRBJ2-1; TRBD2 matches at 8 bases. The CDR3 loop is CASSFSGVNEQFF. The CDR3 DNA reads TGTGCCAGCAGCTTTAGCGGGGTCAATGAGCAGTTCTTC.